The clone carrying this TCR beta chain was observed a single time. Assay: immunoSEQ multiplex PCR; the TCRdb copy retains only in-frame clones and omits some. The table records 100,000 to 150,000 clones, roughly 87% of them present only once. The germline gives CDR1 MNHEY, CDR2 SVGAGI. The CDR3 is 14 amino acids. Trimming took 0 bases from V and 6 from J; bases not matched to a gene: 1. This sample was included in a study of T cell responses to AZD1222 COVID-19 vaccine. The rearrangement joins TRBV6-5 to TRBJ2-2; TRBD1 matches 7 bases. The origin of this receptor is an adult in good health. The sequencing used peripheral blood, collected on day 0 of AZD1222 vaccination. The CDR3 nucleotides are TGTGCCAGCAGTTACTCCACAGGGGCCGGGGAGCTGTTTTTT. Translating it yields CASSYSTGAGELFF.